This T cell receptor beta chain was captured by sequencing in a study of blood T cell repertoires in COVID-19. As handled by the study authors: Cell counts per sample came from amplifying reference gene primers. The method was immunoSEQ multiplex PCR; TCRdb's version includes in-frame clones alone and lacks a portion of them. V and J calls and clone size follow that table, whereas D and trimming were derived from the DNA. The data show 140,000 to 150,000 clones, with roughly 85% seen just once and more than 7.5% held by the top ten. This CDR3 spans 15 amino acids. V lost 5 bases, J lost 5 bases, and 16 bases lay in between. In germline, CDR1 is SGHTA, CDR2 FQGTGA.

The source is a woman aged 55-70 years with COVID-19, enrolled during active disease. V and J are TRBV7-3 and TRBJ2-1, with D unresolved. The specimen was peripheral blood. CDR3 coding DNA: TGTGCCAGCAGCCCAAGCAGCCAGGCGAACAATGAGCAGTTCTTC. This sequence encodes CASSPSSQANNEQFF.